Shown below are 21 T cell receptor beta chains from a single sample sequenced in a study of cytomegalovirus exposure and HLA in healthy donors. 60 Vbeta and 13 Jbeta primers were used in PCR. The repertoire was sequenced with immunoSEQ multiplex PCR; TCRdb's copy has only in-frame clones and lacks some. The data hold some 56,000 clones, with 82% observed a single time. The sample taken for sequencing was PBMCs. The receptors derive from a man over 45 in good health and CMV-seronegative.

The chain employs TRBV30 and TRBJ2-7; perhaps TRBD1 as D (6 bases). V was shortened by 0 bases and J by 2 bases, with 8 bases between the two germline ends. Germline V gene data show CDR1 as GTSNPN and CDR2 as SVGIG (reference sequence). The CDR3 loop spans 13 amino acids. CDR3 nucleotide sequence: TGTGCCTGGAGTGTAGACAGGACCTACGAGCAGTACTTC. Its translation is CAWSVDRTYEQYF.

The rearrangement links TRBV5-1 to TRBJ2-1; possible D gene TRBD1, 5 bases. Per the germline V gene, CDR1 is SGHRS and CDR2 is YFSETQ. Trimming pared 2 bases from V and 2 bases from J, leaving 11 bases between. This CDR3 is 15 amino acids long. CDR3 amino acids: CASSLQANTYNEQFF. The CDR3 bases are TGCGCCAGCAGCTTACAGGCGAACACCTACAATGAGCAGTTCTTC.

The V call is TRBV6-1, the J call TRBJ2-7; D remains unclear. CDR3 length: 14 amino acids. Germline-derived CDR1 and CDR2 are MNHNS and SASEGT. The V gene lost 6 bases and the J gene lost 3 bases, with 15 bases spanning the gap. The CDR3 region is CASSADFLRYEQYF. The DNA for the CDR3 is TGTGCCAGCAGCGCCGACTTTTTGCGCTACGAGCAGTACTTC.

The chain links TRBV19 to TRBJ1-1, with 7 bases matching TRBD1. CDR1 is LNHDA, CDR2 SQIVND, per germline (reference sequence). The V and J ends lost 6 bases and 5 bases, in that order; junction bases with no gene match: 3. The CDR3 contains 12 residues. CDR3 sequence: CASRTGVTEAFF. The CDR3 nucleotides read TGTGCCAGTAGAACAGGGGTAACTGAAGCTTTCTTT.

The chain is built from TRBV5-4 and TRBJ2-5; D remains unclear. V lost 2 bases to trimming and J lost 7 bases, with 12 bases between them. The CDR3 extends over 13 amino acids. CDR1 is SGHNT, CDR2 YYREEE, per germline (reference sequence). CDR3 in DNA: TGTGCCAGCAGCTTTAGAAATGATGTGACCCAGTACTTC. This translates into CASSFRNDVTQYF.

This clone was seen a few times. The chain combines TRBV6-6 with TRBJ1-1; 8 nucleotides align to TRBD1. CDR1 MNHNY and CDR2 SVGAGI come from the germline V gene (reference sequence). The length of the CDR3 is 14 residues. Trimming removed 7 bases from V and 1 base from J; junction bases left unmatched: 5. The CDR3: CASTLGTGNTEAFF. The CDR3 DNA sequence: TGTGCCAGCACCCTCGGGACAGGGAACACTGAAGCTTTCTTT.

The gene calls are TRBV7-8 and TRBJ1-6, with no clear D. V lost 4 bases and J lost 13, with 17 bases in between. This CDR3 contains 14 residues. Germline loops: CDR1 SGHVS, CDR2 FQNEAQ. The CDR3 protein is CASSSVEGGVPLHF. The CDR3 DNA reads TGTGCCAGCAGCTCAGTGGAAGGCGGCGTGCCCCTCCACTTT.

The DNA of the CDR3 is TGTGCCAGCAGCCAAGAGTTACAAACAACCGGGGAGCTGTTTTTT. It yields the protein CASSQELQTTGELFF. The V call is TRBV14, the J call TRBJ2-2; D gene unclear. The CDR3 covers 15 residues. V gave up 0 bases and J gave up 5 bases, with 10 bases separating them. Germline CDR1 reads SGHDN; CDR2 reads FVKESK.

The V and J genes are TRBV7-2 and TRBJ2-2; 8 nucleotides line up with TRBD2. There are 15 residues in the CDR3. Germline-derived CDR1 and CDR2 are SGHTA and FQGNSA. The trim removed 5 bases at V and 6 bases at J, leaving 8 bases unmatched. The CDR3 DNA reads as TGTGCCAGCAGCCGCGGGGGCGGGGGGCCCGGGGAGCTGTTTTTT. Amino acids: CASSRGGGGPGELFF.

This chain links TRBV5-1 with TRBJ2-5, with TRBD2 matching over 11 bases. Unmatched junction bases numbered 3, after V lost 4 bases and J lost 1 base. This CDR3 comprises 15 residues. The germline gives CDR1 SGHRS, CDR2 YFSETQ. CDR3 in amino acids: CASSTGTSGQETQYF. Written as DNA, the CDR3 is TGCGCCAGCAGCACCGGGACTAGCGGCCAAGAGACCCAGTACTTC.

The V call is TRBV27, the J call TRBJ1-1; D possibly corresponds to TRBD1 (5 bases). Germline CDR1 is MNHEY and CDR2 is SMNVEV (reference sequence). V was shortened by 6 bases and J by 4 bases, with 12 bases between the two germline ends. The CDR3 loop spans 13 amino acids. The CDR3 protein is CASSKFRATEAFF. The CDR3 region has the DNA TGTGCCAGCAGCAAATTCAGGGCCACTGAAGCTTTCTTT.

The chain employs TRBV6-5 and TRBJ1-4; D is uncertain. The V gene's germline CDR1 is MNHEY and CDR2 SVGAGI. The CDR3 loop spans 14 amino acids. The germline V and J ends were trimmed by 7 bases and 3 bases, with 12 bases remaining between them. The CDR3 DNA is TGTGCCAGCAAGATGTGGTCGGCTAATGAAAAACTGTTTTTT. Translating gives CASKMWSANEKLFF.

The gene calls are TRBV5-1 and TRBJ2-3, with D perhaps TRBD2 (5 bases). Trimming removed 0 bases from V and 3 bases from J, with 8 bases in between. The germline gives CDR1 SGHRS, CDR2 YFSETQ. This CDR3 spans 14 amino acids. This chain's CDR3 is CASSLAPGTDTQYF. The CDR3 DNA follows: TGCGCCAGCAGCTTGGCACCGGGGACAGATACGCAGTATTTT.

The rearrangement uses TRBV5-1 and TRBJ1-6; 10 bases agree with TRBD1. Germline CDR1 SGHRS, CDR2 YFSETQ. Trimming cost V 3 bases and J 5 bases; bases outside gene matches: 5. The CDR3 has 16 amino acids. CDR3 loop: CASSSGTGANNSPLHF. The CDR3 nucleotides are TGCGCCAGCAGCTCCGGGACAGGGGCCAATAATTCACCCCTCCACTTT. Together with reference TRBV5-1 and TRBJ1-6, the CDR3 gives the full variable domain: KAGVTQTPRYLIKTRGQQVTLSCSPISGHRSVSWYQQTPGQGLQFLFEYFSETQRNKGNFPGRFSGRQFSNSRSEMNVSTLELGDSALYLCASSSGTGANNSPLHFGNGTRLTVT.

The CDR3 spells CASSLQGQGYGYTF. In DNA, the CDR3 is TGTGCCAGCAGCCTACAAGGGCAGGGCTATGGCTACACCTTC. V usage is TRBV6-5 and J usage is TRBJ1-2; D is perhaps TRBD1 (5 bases). V was pared by 6 bases and J by 4 bases, with 15 bases between. This CDR3 region has 14 residues. Germline lookup yields CDR1 MNHEY and CDR2 SVGAGI.

This clone was detected once. This sequence joins TRBV4-3 and TRBJ1-2, with TRBD1 matching 9 bases. The CDR3 consists of 14 residues. Per the germline V gene, CDR1 is LGHNA and CDR2 is YSLEER. V was clipped by 0 bases and J by 4 bases; unmatched bases: 0. The CDR3 spells CASSQEDRGYGYTF. In DNA, the CDR3 is TGCGCCAGCAGCCAAGAGGACAGGGGCTATGGCTACACCTTC.

This clone is deemed medium-sized. The rearrangement uses TRBV6-4 and TRBJ2-1; 14 nucleotides agree with TRBD2. Germline CDR1 is MRHNA and CDR2 is SNTAGT. V lost 3 bases, J lost 9 bases, and 7 bases stayed unmatched. CDR3 length: 16 amino acids. CDR3 loop: CASSEPTSGGAFEQFF. The CDR3, as DNA: TGTGCCAGCAGTGAACCGACTAGCGGGGGGGCCTTTGAGCAGTTCTTC.

This clone was found once. The rearrangement links TRBV6-1 to TRBJ2-5; D remains unclear. V was shortened by 5 bases and J by 3 bases, with 10 bases between the two germline ends. The CDR3 is 13 residues long. The germline V gene has CDR1 MNHNS and CDR2 SASEGT. The CDR3 spells CASSQYQEETQYF. As DNA, the CDR3 is TGTGCCAGCAGTCAATACCAGGAAGAGACCCAGTACTTC.

This sequence joins TRBV9 and TRBJ2-3, with 10 bases fitting TRBD2. The ends lost 2 bases at V and 0 bases at J; junction bases unmatched: 6. Per the germline V gene, CDR1 is SGDLS and CDR2 is YYNGEE. The CDR3 totals 17 residues. CDR3 sequence (DNA): TGTGCCAGCAGCGTCCTAGCGGGGGAGAAGAGCACAGATACGCAGTATTTT. Residues: CASSVLAGEKSTDTQYF.

The rearrangement joins TRBV4-2 to TRBJ2-2, with TRBD1 matching over 7 bases. This CDR3 spans 15 amino acids. V lost 4 bases, J lost 7 bases, and 9 bases stayed unmatched. The V gene's germline CDR1 is LGHNA and CDR2 YNFKEQ. The DNA of the CDR3 is TGTGCCAGCAGCCCCGGGACAGACATGAACGGGGAGCTGTTTTTT. It encodes CASSPGTDMNGELFF.

The chain is built from TRBV18 and TRBJ1-6; D remains unclear. V shed 5 bases and J shed 5 bases, with 4 bases lying between them. Germline assignment: CDR1 KGHSH and CDR2 LQKENI. The length of the CDR3 is 12 residues. The DNA for the CDR3 is TGTGCCAGCTCATCAGATAATTCACCCCTCCACTTT. The encoded protein is CASSSDNSPLHF.